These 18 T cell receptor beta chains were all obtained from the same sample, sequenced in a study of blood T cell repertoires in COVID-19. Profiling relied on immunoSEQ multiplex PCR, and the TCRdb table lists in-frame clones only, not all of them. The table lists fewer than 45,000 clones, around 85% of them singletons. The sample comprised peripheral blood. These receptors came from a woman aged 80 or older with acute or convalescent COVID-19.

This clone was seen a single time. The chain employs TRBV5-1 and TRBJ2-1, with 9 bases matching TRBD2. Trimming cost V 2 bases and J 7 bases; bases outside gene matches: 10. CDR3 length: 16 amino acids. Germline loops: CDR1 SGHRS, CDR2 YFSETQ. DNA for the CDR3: TGCGCCAGCAGCTTCTCCGGCGGGAGGGCCGGGAATGAGCAGTTCTTC. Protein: CASSFSGGRAGNEQFF. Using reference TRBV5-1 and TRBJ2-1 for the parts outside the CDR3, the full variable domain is KAGVTQTPRYLIKTRGQQVTLSCSPISGHRSVSWYQQTPGQGLQFLFEYFSETQRNKGNFPGRFSGRQFSNSRSEMNVSTLELGDSALYLCASSFSGGRAGNEQFFGPGTRLTVL.

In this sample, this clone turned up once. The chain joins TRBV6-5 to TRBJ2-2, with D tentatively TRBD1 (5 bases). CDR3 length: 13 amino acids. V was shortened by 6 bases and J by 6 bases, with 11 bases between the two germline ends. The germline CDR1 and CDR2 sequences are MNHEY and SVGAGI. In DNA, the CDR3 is TGTGCCAGCAGGGATAAGGGGCCCGGGGAGCTGTTTTTT. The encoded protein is CASRDKGPGELFF.

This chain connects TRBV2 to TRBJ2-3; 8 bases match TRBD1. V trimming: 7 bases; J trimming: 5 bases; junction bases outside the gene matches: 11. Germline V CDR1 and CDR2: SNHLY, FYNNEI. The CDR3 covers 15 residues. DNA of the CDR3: TGTGCCAGCAAACCCCGGACAGGGTTGGGAGATACGCAGTATTTT. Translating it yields CASKPRTGLGDTQYF.

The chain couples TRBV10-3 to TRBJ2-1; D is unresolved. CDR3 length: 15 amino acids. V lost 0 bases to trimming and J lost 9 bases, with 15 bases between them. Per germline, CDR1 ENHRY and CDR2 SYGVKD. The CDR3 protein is CAISESWFGVLEQFF. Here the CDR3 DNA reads TGTGCCATCAGTGAGTCGTGGTTTGGAGTCCTTGAGCAGTTCTTC.

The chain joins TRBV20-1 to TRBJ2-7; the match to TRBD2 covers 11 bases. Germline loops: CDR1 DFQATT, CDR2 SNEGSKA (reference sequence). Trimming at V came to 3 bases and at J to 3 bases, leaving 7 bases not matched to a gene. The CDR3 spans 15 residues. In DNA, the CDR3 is TGCAGTGCTAGTTCACTAGCGGGAGTACGCTACGAGCAGTACTTC. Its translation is CSASSLAGVRYEQYF.

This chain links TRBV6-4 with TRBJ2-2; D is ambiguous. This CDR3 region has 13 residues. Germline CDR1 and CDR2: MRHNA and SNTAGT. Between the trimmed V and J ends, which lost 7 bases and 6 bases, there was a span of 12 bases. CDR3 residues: CASKSGNSGELFF. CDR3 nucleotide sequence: TGTGCCAGCAAATCAGGAAATTCCGGGGAGCTGTTTTTT.

CDR3 sequence reads: CASSQDEAVNYGYTF. The CDR3 DNA follows: TGCGCCAGCAGCCAAGACGAGGCGGTTAACTATGGCTACACCTTC. The gene calls are TRBV4-1 and TRBJ1-2; D not resolved. V lost 0 bases, J lost 1 base, and 9 bases lay in between. Germline loops: CDR1 MGHRA, CDR2 YSYEKL. This CDR3 comprises 15 residues.

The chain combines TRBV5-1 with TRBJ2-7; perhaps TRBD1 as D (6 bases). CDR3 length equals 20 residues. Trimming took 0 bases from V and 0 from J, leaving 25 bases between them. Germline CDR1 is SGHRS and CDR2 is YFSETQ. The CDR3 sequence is CASSLDGPRVGRGNSYEQYF. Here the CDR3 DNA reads TGCGCCAGCAGCTTGGACGGGCCCCGGGTGGGAAGGGGGAACTCCTACGAGCAGTACTTC.

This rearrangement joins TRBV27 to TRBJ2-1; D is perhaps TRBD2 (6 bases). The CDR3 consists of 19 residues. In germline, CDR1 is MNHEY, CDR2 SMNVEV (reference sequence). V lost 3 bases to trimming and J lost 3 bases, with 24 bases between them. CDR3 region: CASSFDMGRREFGYNEQFF. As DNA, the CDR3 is TGTGCCAGCAGTTTTGATATGGGTCGGAGGGAGTTCGGCTACAATGAGCAGTTCTTC.

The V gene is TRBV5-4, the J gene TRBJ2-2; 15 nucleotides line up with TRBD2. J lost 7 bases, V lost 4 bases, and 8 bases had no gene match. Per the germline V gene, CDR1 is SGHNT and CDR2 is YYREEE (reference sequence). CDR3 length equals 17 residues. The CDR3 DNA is TGTGCCAGCAGCCCTACCGGGACTAGCGGGAGGAACGGGGAGCTGTTTTTT. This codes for CASSPTGTSGRNGELFF.

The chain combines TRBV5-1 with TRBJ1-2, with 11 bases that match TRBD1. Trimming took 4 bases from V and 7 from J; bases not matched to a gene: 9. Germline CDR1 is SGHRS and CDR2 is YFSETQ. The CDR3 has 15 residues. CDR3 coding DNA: TGCGCCAGCAGCGCCCCGGACAGGGGGCCTAGTGGCTACACCTTC. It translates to CASSAPDRGPSGYTF.

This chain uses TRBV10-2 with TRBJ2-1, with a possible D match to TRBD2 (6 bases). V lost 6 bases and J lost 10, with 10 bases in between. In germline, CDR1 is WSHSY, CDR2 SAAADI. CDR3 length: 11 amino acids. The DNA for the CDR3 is TGCGCCAGCAGAGGGGACTCAGAGCAGTTCTTC. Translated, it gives CASRGDSEQFF.

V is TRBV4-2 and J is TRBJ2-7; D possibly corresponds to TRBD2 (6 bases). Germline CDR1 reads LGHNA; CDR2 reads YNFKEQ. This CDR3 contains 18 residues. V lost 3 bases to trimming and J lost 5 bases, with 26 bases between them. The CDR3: CASSQLTNRDSREHEQYF. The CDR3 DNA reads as TGTGCCAGCAGCCAGCTAACTAACCGGGACTCCCGGGAGCACGAGCAGTACTTC.

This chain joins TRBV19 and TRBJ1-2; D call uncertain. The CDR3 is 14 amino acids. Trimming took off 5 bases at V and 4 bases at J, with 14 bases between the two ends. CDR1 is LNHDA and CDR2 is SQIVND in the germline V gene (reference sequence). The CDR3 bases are TGTGCCAGTAGTCAAGCGGAGGTATCCTATGGCTACACCTTC. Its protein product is CASSQAEVSYGYTF. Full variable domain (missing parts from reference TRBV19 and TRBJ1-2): DGGITQSPKYLFRKEGQNVTLSCEQNLNHDAMYWYRQDPGQGLRLIYYSQIVNDFQKGDIAEGYSVSREKKESFPLTVTSAQKNPTAFYLCASSQAEVSYGYTFGSGTRLTVV.

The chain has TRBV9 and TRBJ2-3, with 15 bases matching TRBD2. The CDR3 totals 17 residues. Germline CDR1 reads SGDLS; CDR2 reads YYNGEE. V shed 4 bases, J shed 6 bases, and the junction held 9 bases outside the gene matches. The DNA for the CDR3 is TGTGCCAGCAGCCCGGGACTAGCGGGGGGCGGTTGGGATACGCAGTATTTT. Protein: CASSPGLAGGGWDTQYF.

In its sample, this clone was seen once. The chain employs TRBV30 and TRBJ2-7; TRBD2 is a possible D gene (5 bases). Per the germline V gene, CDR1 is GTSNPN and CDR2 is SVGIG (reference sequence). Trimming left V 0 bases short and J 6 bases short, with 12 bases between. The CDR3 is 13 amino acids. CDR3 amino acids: CAWSVQLDGEQYF. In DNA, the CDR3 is TGTGCCTGGAGTGTACAACTAGACGGCGAGCAGTACTTC.

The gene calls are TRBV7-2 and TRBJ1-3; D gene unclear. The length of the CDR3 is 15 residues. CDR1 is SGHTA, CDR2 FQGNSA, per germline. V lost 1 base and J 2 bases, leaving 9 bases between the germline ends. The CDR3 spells CASSLERGAGNTIYF. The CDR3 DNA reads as TGTGCCAGCAGCTTAGAACGCGGGGCTGGAAACACCATATATTTT.

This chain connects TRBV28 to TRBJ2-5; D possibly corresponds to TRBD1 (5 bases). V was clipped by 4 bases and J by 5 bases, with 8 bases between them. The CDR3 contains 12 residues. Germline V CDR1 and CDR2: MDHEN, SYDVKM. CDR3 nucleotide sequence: TGTGCCAGCAGTTCGACAGCCGAGACCCAGTACTTC. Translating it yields CASSSTAETQYF.